This is a list of T cell receptor beta chains from one sample in a study of cytomegalovirus exposure and HLA in healthy donors. Sequenced by immunoSEQ multiplex PCR; TCRdb stores in-frame clones only, minus some. The table shows around 130,000 clones, with over 70% occurring only once. Source material: PBMCs. Receptors were obtained from a man aged 25 to 40 in good health and CMV-seronegative. Both conserved end residues are part of each CDR3. D genes are given only for firm matches. The listing skips clone size in some rows; elsewhere it reads once, few, many or a size class.

V gene	clone size	CDR3 length	J gene	D gene	CDR3 protein	CDR3 DNA
TRBV11-3	-	12	TRBJ2-1	-	CASSFQGTEQFF	TGTGCCAGCAGCTTTCAGGGGACTGAGCAGTTCTTC
TRBV19	-	13	TRBJ2-1	TRBD2	CASSGGSMNEQFF	TGTGCCAGTAGTGGCGGGAGTATGAATGAGCAGTTCTTC
TRBV4-3	-	17	TRBJ2-7	TRBD2	CASSQDSTSGVSYEQYF	TGCGCCAGCAGCCAAGACTCGACTAGCGGGGTGAGCTACGAGCAGTACTTC
TRBV6-6	-	15	TRBJ2-2	TRBD1	CASSRQGASTGELFF	TGTGCCAGCAGTCGACAGGGGGCTAGCACCGGGGAGCTGTTTTTT
TRBV5-6	-	13	TRBJ2-5	-	CASSFDNEETQYF	TGTGCCAGCAGCTTTGACAACGAAGAGACCCAGTACTTC
TRBV28	few	16	TRBJ1-5	-	CASSVTGTQTNQPQHF	TGTGCCAGCAGTGTAACCGGGACACAAACTAATCAGCCCCAGCATTTT
TRBV7-6	-	15	TRBJ2-5	TRBD2	CASSLAAGGGETQYF	TGTGCCAGCAGCTTAGCTGCGGGGGGCGGAGAGACCCAGTACTTC
TRBV6-6	-	15	TRBJ1-1	TRBD1	CASSPRTGDGTEAFF	TGTGCCAGCAGTCCACGGACAGGGGATGGAACTGAAGCTTTCTTT
TRBV7-9	-	19	TRBJ1-3	-	CASSLRRGVVSVSGNTIYF	TGTGCCAGCAGCTTAAGGCGGGGTGTTGTCTCTGTTTCTGGAAACACCATATATTTT
TRBV11-3	-	15	TRBJ2-1	TRBD1	CASSQGQGYYNEQFF	TGTGCCAGCAGCCAAGGACAGGGGTACTACAATGAGCAGTTCTTC
TRBV19	few	14	TRBJ2-7	TRBD1	CASSIDRGPYEQYF	TGTGCCAGTAGTATTGACAGGGGGCCCTACGAGCAGTACTTC
TRBV11-2	-	16	TRBJ2-3	TRBD2	CASSLVPSGNTDTQYF	TGTGCCAGCAGCTTAGTCCCGAGCGGGAACACAGATACGCAGTATTTT
TRBV4-2	-	18	TRBJ1-3	-	CASSRVETAGVAGNTIYF	TGTGCCAGCAGCCGCGTAGAAACTGCAGGGGTGGCGGGAAACACCATATATTTT
TRBV7-9	-	15	TRBJ1-2	TRBD1	CASSPTQGANYGYTF	TGTGCCAGCAGCCCAACACAGGGGGCGAACTATGGCTACACCTTC
TRBV16	-	13	TRBJ1-1	-	CASSSGQNTEAFF	TGTGCCAGCAGCTCTGGACAGAACACTGAAGCTTTCTTT
TRBV4-3	-	13	TRBJ2-5	TRBD1	CASSRDREETQYF	TGCGCCAGCAGCCGGGACAGGGAAGAGACCCAGTACTTC
TRBV29-1	-	14	TRBJ2-7	-	CSVVVQVGGDEQYF	TGCAGCGTTGTAGTCCAGGTCGGAGGCGACGAGCAGTACTTC
TRBV10-3	once	14	TRBJ2-2	-	CAISTQGNTGELFF	TGTGCCATCAGTACACAGGGAAACACCGGGGAGCTGTTTTTT
TRBV10-3	few	13	TRBJ2-3	TRBD2	CAMGLASGDTQYF	TGTGCCATGGGACTAGCGTCGGGAGATACGCAGTATTTT
TRBV30	-	13	TRBJ1-1	-	CAWSVQANTEAFF	TGTGCCTGGAGTGTCCAGGCGAACACTGAAGCTTTCTTT
TRBV5-6	-	14	TRBJ2-7	-	CASSLRSGAYEQYF	TGTGCCAGCAGCCTACGGTCCGGGGCCTACGAGCAGTACTTC
TRBV30	-	13	TRBJ2-5	-	CAWSVRLRETQYF	TGTGCCTGGAGTGTACGACTCCGAGAGACCCAGTACTTC
TRBV4-1	-	13	TRBJ1-1	-	CASSQVPQIEAFF	TGCGCCAGCAGCCAAGTTCCCCAGATAGAAGCTTTCTTT
TRBV7-6	-	15	TRBJ2-2	-	CASSLRTENTGELFF	TGTGCCAGCAGCTTAAGGACTGAGAACACCGGGGAGCTGTTTTTT
TRBV6-1	many	15	TRBJ2-3	TRBD1	CASSEDRGGTDTQYF	TGTGCCAGCAGTGAAGACAGGGGGGGCACAGATACGCAGTATTTT
TRBV15	-	13	TRBJ2-1	TRBD1	CATRGQNYNEQFF	TGTGCCACCCGGGGACAGAACTACAATGAGCAGTTCTTC
TRBV7-8	few	17	TRBJ2-7	TRBD1	CASSSYRRDRESYEQYF	TGTGCCAGCAGCTCATACCGTAGGGACAGGGAGTCCTACGAGCAGTACTTC
TRBV7-9	-	16	TRBJ2-2	-	CASGGASGIYTGELFF	TGTGCCAGCGGTGGAGCCTCAGGGATTTACACCGGGGAGCTGTTTTTT
TRBV4-3	-	15	TRBJ2-3	TRBD2	CASSQLAGRGDTQYF	TGCGCCAGCAGCCAACTAGCGGGGCGAGGGGATACGCAGTATTTT
TRBV5-1	-	14	TRBJ1-1	-	CASSLGQVNTEAFF	TGCGCCAGCAGCTTGGGACAGGTGAACACTGAAGCTTTCTTT
TRBV19	-	14	TRBJ2-3	-	CASSKTTNTDTQYF	TGTGCCAGTAGTAAGACTACGAACACAGATACGCAGTATTTT
TRBV4-3	-	15	TRBJ2-7	TRBD2	CASSQGLANTYEQYF	TGCGCCAGCAGCCAGGGACTAGCGAACACCTACGAGCAGTACTTC
TRBV7-3	-	16	TRBJ2-3	TRBD2	CASSLHLAEGRDTQYF	TGTGCCAGCAGCTTACATCTAGCGGAGGGGAGGGATACGCAGTATTTT
TRBV25-1	-	14	TRBJ2-1	TRBD1	CASSGDREPWEQFF	TGTGCCAGCAGTGGGGACAGGGAGCCATGGGAGCAGTTCTTC
TRBV25-1	few	14	TRBJ1-1	TRBD1	CASTAGTEVAEAFF	TGTGCCAGCACCGCCGGGACAGAGGTCGCTGAAGCTTTCTTT
TRBV18	once	14	TRBJ1-1	TRBD1	CASSPTTGATEAFF	TGTGCCAGCTCACCAACGACAGGGGCAACTGAAGCTTTCTTT
TRBV30	-	12	TRBJ2-1	-	CAWSVDNNEQFF	TGTGCCTGGAGTGTCGACAATAATGAGCAGTTCTTC
TRBV7-9	-	16	TRBJ2-2	TRBD2	CASSFTSGGDTGELFF	TGTGCCAGCAGCTTCACTAGCGGGGGGGACACCGGGGAGCTGTTTTTT
TRBV11-2	-	13	TRBJ2-6	-	CASSHRVANVLTF	TGTGCCAGCAGCCACCGCGTGGCCAACGTCCTGACTTTC
TRBV4-3	-	15	TRBJ1-2	TRBD1	CASSQVLTGTGGYTF	TGCGCCAGCAGCCAAGTACTGACAGGGACAGGAGGCTACACCTTC
TRBV30	-	11	TRBJ2-7	TRBD1	CAGFTGDEQYF	TGTGCCGGATTTACAGGGGACGAGCAGTACTTC
TRBV5-1	-	13	TRBJ1-1	-	CASSYREGTEAFF	TGCGCCAGCAGCTACAGGGAGGGCACTGAAGCTTTCTTT
TRBV7-6	once	16	TRBJ2-3	TRBD2	CASSLVLAGGRDTQYF	TGTGCCAGCAGCTTAGTCCTGGCGGGGGGGCGTGATACGCAGTATTTT
TRBV14	-	17	TRBJ1-1	TRBD1	CASSQIPGTGRNTEAFF	TGTGCCAGCAGCCAAATCCCAGGGACAGGACGGAACACTGAAGCTTTCTTT
TRBV6-5	-	15	TRBJ1-6	TRBD1	CASSYSGQVDSPLHF	TGTGCCAGCAGTTACTCTGGACAGGTAGATTCACCCCTCCACTTT
TRBV29-1	once	14	TRBJ2-3	-	CSVDLQKSTDTQYF	TGCAGCGTTGATCTACAGAAGAGCACAGATACGCAGTATTTT
TRBV5-4	-	15	TRBJ2-2	TRBD2	CASSGLAVNTGELFF	TGTGCCAGCAGCGGACTAGCGGTGAACACCGGGGAGCTGTTTTTT
TRBV11-2	-	14	TRBJ2-7	TRBD1	CASSQTRQGSEQYF	TGTGCCAGCAGCCAAACTCGACAGGGCTCCGAGCAGTACTTC
TRBV5-6	-	15	TRBJ2-1	TRBD1	CASSLMGQGVYEQFF	TGTGCCAGCAGCTTGATGGGACAGGGAGTTTATGAGCAGTTCTTC
TRBV11-2	-	15	TRBJ2-1	TRBD1	CASSFGTGAHNEQFF	TGTGCCAGCAGCTTCGGGACAGGGGCCCACAATGAGCAGTTCTTC
TRBV29-1	-	12	TRBJ2-7	-	CSVAPSAYEQYF	TGCAGCGTTGCCCCCAGCGCCTACGAGCAGTACTTC